Listed below are T cell receptor beta chains from one sample, sequenced in a study of technical replicates of blood from a few donors. The table came from immunoSEQ multiplex PCR; TCRdb's copy has only in-frame clones and leaves some out. Here the sample spans tens of thousands of clones, more than 85% being singletons. The specimen was PBMCs. These receptors all come from a human donor in good health. Some clones in this sample may be carry-over from other donors' samples. Both conserved end residues are part of each CDR3.

>TRBV9|TRBJ2-6
CASSVRGSGANVLTF
>TRBV7-9|TRBJ2-5
CASSLMREETQYF
>TRBV9|TRBJ1-6
CASSARTGSNSPLHF
>TRBV9|TRBJ2-1
CASSVDDRGPGRSSYNEQFF
>TRBV5-8|TRBJ1-3
CASSLAAAGNTIYF
>TRBV27|TRBJ2-6
CASSRQTGANVLTF
>TRBV2|TRBJ2-7
CASNIRGGEQYF
>TRBV2|TRBJ2-1
CASSASQGYEQFF
>TRBV7-2|TRBJ2-7
CASSLFGQNEQYF
>TRBV28|TRBJ2-7
CASIWASGVLGPMEEQYF